This T cell receptor (beta chain) comes out of a study of regulatory T cells in long-lasting Graves disease. Points from the study as a whole: Newly diagnosed Graves' patients had higher TCR diversity than persistent ones. Accuracy was possibly reduced by small sample size.

This clonotype was observed many times. The antigen is unknown. CDR3 size: 13 residues. V dropped 5 bases and J dropped 3 bases, with 8 bases sitting between them. Germline lookup yields CDR1 SNHLY and CDR2 FYNNEI. Researchers made TCR beta libraries by using iRepertoire HTBI primers and running Arm-PCR on CDR3 regions. TCRdb re-analysed the multiplex PCR reads in MiXCR, keeping a single row per CDR3 protein. The table shows 390,000 or so distinct CDR3 sequences, with approximately 25% occurring only once. Regarding time point: persistent/refractory GD, antithyroid drugs over 5 years with positive TRAb. PBMC-extracted RNA yielded the TCR library. The authors drew patients from an endocrinology department in Xi'an, China.

The sequence was obtained from a woman between 40 and 50 years old with Graves disease. The chain recombines TRBV2 with TRBJ1-5, with D possibly being TRBD1 (5 bases). The sample in question was peripheral blood mononuclear cells (PBMCs), obtained when the disease was refractory, from a patient treated with antithyroid drugs. CDR3 residues: CASSRQYNQPQHF. For the CDR3, the DNA is TGTGCCAGCAGTCGACAGTACAATCAGCCCCAGCATTTT.